Each of the 6 T cell receptor beta chains below was sequenced from the same sample in a study of read filtering for tumor transcriptome and immune sequencing. Molecular barcoded adaptors covering alpha/delta and beta/gamma chains were used on about 0.4 ug RNA. TCRdb itself ran the reads through MiXCR, one entry per CDR3 protein. The sample carries almost 40,000 distinct CDR3 sequences, around 13% recorded once. The specimen was a population of CD138-negative cells sorted from bone marrow. These receptors were obtained from a donor over 35 with multiple myeloma.

This chain links TRBV2 with TRBJ2-3; either TRBD1 or TRBD2 may supply D (5 bases each). Trimming cost V 7 bases and J 4 bases, with 9 bases left between them. The germline V gene has CDR1 SNHLY and CDR2 FYNNEI. CDR3 length: 12 amino acids. The CDR3 sequence is CASNRGADTQYF. CDR3 bases: TGTGCCAGCAATCGAGGGGCAGATACGCAGTATTTT.

This chain connects TRBV20-1 to TRBJ1-1, with D perhaps matching TRBD1 (6 bases). CDR1 DFQATT and CDR2 SNEGSKA come from the germline V gene (reference sequence). CDR3 length: 15 amino acids. Between the trimmed V and J ends, which lost 8 bases and 4 bases, there was a span of 23 bases. CDR3 bases: TGCAGTCCCCTCCGGGACACGAGGGTGGGCACTGAAGCTTTCTTT. Residues: CSPLRDTRVGTEAFF.

This clonotype was picked up many times. This rearrangement joins TRBV4-1 to TRBJ2-1; maybe TRBD2 (5 bases). CDR3 size: 15 residues. CDR1 and CDR2 (germline): MGHRA, YSYEKL. The V end lost 2 bases, the J end lost 4 bases, and 12 bases lay between the germline ends. DNA of the CDR3: TGCGCCAGCAGCCAACCAGCGGTAAGATACAATGAGCAGTTCTTC. This codes for CASSQPAVRYNEQFF.

V gene TRBV5-4 combines with J gene TRBJ2-5; a possible D gene is TRBD2 (6 bases). The CDR3 consists of 15 residues. Trimming removed 0 bases from V and 2 bases from J, with 11 bases in between. The germline CDR1 and CDR2 sequences are SGHNT and YYREEE (reference sequence). The CDR3 is CASSLAGRGQETQYF. CDR3 sequence (DNA): TGTGCCAGCAGCTTGGCGGGACGGGGGCAAGAGACCCAGTACTTC.

The chain combines TRBV12-3 or TRBV12-4 with TRBJ2-5, with a possible D match to TRBD1 (5 bases). Trimming removed 5 bases from V and 5 bases from J, with 18 bases in between. The CDR3 loop spans 15 amino acids. As DNA, the CDR3 is TGTGCCAGCAGTCCGACCTCAGACAGCTGGGAGACCCAGTACTTC. It codes for CASSPTSDSWETQYF.

In this sample, this clonotype turned up many times. The chain joins TRBV12-3 or TRBV12-4 to TRBJ1-3; no definite D call. The CDR3 spans 12 residues. The V gene lost 6 bases and the J gene lost 3 bases, with 6 bases spanning the gap. CDR3 in DNA: TGTGCCAGCAGGACCCATGGAAACACCATATATTTT. This translates into CASRTHGNTIYF.